This T cell receptor beta chain derives from a study of sequential checkpoint blockade in melanoma. On the study more broadly: Arm A got nivolumab then ipilimumab; arm B the reverse, 1:1. Maintenance nivolumab came after either treatment sequence.

Treatment defined: randomized to nivolumab then ipilimumab (arm A) or the reverse (arm B). Patients had received no earlier DNA-damaging chemotherapy. PBMC sorting kept live CD3+CD8+ cells without CD19 or CD56. Produced via immunoSEQ multiplex PCR; TCRdb's table is partial and in-frame only. The table records 10,000 or so clones, roughly 72% of them present only once. This clone was counted once. From germline, CDR1 is MRHNA and CDR2 SNTAGT. V was cut by 3 bases and J by 2 bases, with 9 bases left in between. This CDR3 contains 14 residues. The receptor was derived from a human donor with melanoma. This chain uses TRBV6-4 with TRBJ2-3; possible D gene TRBD2, 6 bases. This specimen was CD8+ T cells sorted from blood (inferred from file names), taken from a patient given nivolumab and ipilimumab in sequence. DNA for the CDR3: TGTGCCAGCAGTGAGGCGGGATTCACAGATACGCAGTATTTT. This translates into CASSEAGFTDTQYF.